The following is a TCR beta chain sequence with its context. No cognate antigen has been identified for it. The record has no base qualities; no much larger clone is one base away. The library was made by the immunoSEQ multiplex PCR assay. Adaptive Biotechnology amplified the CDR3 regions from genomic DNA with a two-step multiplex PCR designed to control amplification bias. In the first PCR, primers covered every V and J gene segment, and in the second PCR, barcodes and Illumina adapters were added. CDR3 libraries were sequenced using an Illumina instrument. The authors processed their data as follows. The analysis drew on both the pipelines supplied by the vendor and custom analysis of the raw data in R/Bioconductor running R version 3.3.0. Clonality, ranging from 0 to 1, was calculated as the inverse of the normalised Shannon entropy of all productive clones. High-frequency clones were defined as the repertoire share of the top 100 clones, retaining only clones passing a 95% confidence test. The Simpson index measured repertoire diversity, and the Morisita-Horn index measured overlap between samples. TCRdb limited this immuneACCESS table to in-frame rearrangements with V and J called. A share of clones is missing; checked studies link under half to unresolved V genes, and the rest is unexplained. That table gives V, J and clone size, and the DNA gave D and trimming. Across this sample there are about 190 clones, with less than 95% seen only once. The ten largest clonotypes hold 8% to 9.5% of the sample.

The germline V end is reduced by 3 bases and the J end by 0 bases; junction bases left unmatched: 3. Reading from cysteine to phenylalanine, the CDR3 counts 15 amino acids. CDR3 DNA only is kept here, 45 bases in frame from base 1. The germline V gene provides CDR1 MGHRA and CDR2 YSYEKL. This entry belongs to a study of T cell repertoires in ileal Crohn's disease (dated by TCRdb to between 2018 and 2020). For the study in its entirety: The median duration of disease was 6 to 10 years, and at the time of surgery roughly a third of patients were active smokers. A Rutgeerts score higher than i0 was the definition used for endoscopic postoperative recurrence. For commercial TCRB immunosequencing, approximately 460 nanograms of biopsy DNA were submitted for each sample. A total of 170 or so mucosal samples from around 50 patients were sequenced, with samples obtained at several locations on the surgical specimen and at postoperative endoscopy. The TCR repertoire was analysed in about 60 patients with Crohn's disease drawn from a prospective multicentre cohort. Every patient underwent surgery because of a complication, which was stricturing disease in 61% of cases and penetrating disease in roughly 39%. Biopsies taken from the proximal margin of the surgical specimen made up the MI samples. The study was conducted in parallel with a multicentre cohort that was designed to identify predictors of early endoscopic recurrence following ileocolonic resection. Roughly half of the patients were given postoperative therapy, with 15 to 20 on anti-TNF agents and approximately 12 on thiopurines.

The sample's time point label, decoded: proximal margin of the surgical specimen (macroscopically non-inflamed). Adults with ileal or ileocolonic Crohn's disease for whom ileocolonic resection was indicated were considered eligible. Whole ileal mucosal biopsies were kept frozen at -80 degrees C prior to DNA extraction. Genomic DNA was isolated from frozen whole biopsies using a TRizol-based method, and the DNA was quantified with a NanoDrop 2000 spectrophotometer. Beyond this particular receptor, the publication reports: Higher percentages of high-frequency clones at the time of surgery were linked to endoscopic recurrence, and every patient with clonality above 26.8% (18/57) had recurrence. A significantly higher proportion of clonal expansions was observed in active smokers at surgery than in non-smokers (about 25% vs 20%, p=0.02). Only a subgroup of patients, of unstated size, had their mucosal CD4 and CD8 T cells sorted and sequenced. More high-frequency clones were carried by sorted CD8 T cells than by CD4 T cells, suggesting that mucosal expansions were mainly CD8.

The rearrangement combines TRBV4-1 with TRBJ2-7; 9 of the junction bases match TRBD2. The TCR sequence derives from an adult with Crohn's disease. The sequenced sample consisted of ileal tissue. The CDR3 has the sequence CASSHFSGSSYEQYF. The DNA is TGCGCCAGCAGCCACTTTAGCGGGAGCTCCTACGAGCAGTACTTC.